The T cell receptor beta chain under discussion was sequenced for a study of cytomegalovirus exposure and HLA in healthy donors. This clone has a single count. Its antigen is currently unknown. The assay was immunoSEQ multiplex PCR, and TCRdb's table has in-frame clones only and misses some. The sample lists 200,000 or so clones; around nine tenths were seen once. CDR1 is SNHLY, CDR2 FYNNEI, per germline. Trimming pared 4 bases from V and 3 bases from J, leaving 14 bases between. The length of the CDR3 is 15 residues. The donors were in the approximately 120-subject validation cohort; that cohort was separate from the approximately 700-subject first cohort. Findings and caveats of the study: That first-cohort TCR clusters tended to co-occur in the 100 to 150 validation repertoires was found in a later analysis. Cytomegalovirus-associated status was assigned to 164 TCR beta chains. Testing in vitro showed a few CMV-associated chains specific for CMV antigens.

The source material was PBMCs. The source of this sequence is a young woman in good health and CMV-seronegative. The V call is TRBV2, the J call TRBJ2-3; a weak D match, TRBD2 (7 bases). The CDR3 coding sequence is TGTGCCAGCAGTGGGGGAGGGGGAAGGACAGATACGCAGTATTTT. This codes for CASSGGGGRTDTQYF.